This T cell receptor beta chain was profiled in a study of cytomegalovirus exposure and HLA in healthy donors. Study-level background: In terms of ancestry, the Caucasian-associated cluster contained about four fifths of the roughly 400 genotyped donors. Findings and limits, study-wide: Because they were indistinguishable, some V segments, including TRBV6-2 and TRBV6-3, were excluded.

With regard to this clone: Its antigen remains unknown.

The CDR3 has 16 amino acids. Germline V gene lookup returns CDR1 SGDLS and CDR2 YYNGEE. The V and J ends lost 4 bases and 2 bases respectively, with 13 bases between them. Both 60 Vbeta primers and 13 Jbeta primers went into the PCR. Only in-frame clones appear in the TCRdb table, and some are missing; sequencing was by immunoSEQ multiplex PCR. The table lists roughly 77,000 clones, around 9.1% of them singletons. The sequencing input was PBMCs. The sequence came from a man in his fifties or sixties in good health and CMV-seropositive. This rearrangement joins TRBV9 to TRBJ2-6; TRBD2 might be the D (5 bases). CDR3 residues: CASSPGRGTGANVLTF. DNA of the CDR3: TGTGCCAGCAGCCCGGGGAGAGGAACTGGGGCCAACGTCCTGACTTTC.